This T cell receptor beta chain was sequenced for a study of T cells in Graves' hyperthyroidism and ophthalmopathy. The V end was cut by 2 bases, the J end by 2 bases, with 6 bases between. There are 13 residues in the CDR3. CDR1 and CDR2 from the germline V gene are MNHEY and SVGAGI. This clonotype was observed at least ten times. Amplification of TCR beta CDR3 regions was performed using RNA transcripts as template. HTBI primers were used for first-round RT-PCR of the TCR CDR3. Using its own MiXCR run on the multiplex PCR reads, TCRdb lists one record per CDR3 protein. The sample holds about half a million distinct CDR3 sequences, 20% seen once.

The V gene is TRBV6-5, the J gene TRBJ2-5; no clear D. The sequence was obtained from a man younger than 35 with Graves' hyperthyroidism. Sequenced material: blood. Here the CDR3 DNA reads TGTGCCAGCAGTTACAGAGTTCAAGAGACCCAGTACTTC. This encodes CASSYRVQETQYF.